These 4 T cell receptor beta chains were sequenced from one sample in a study of molecular identifiers for immune sequencing clone quantification (dated 2018 in TCRdb). The library relied on PCR. Sequencing relied on a NextSeq 500. TCRdb trimmed the raw reads at Q25, called clones with MiXCR and kept productive beta chains. Each entry is one CDR3 protein sequence, shown with its most common DNA and genes. This sample is represented by some 590,000 distinct CDR3 sequences; 25% of them were singletons. The ten largest clones capture 0.7% to 0.95% of the sample. Sequenced material: naive CD8+ T cells from blood, with Jurkat cell RNA spiked in. The label giving this sample's cell subset or site can be read as: FACS-sorted CD8+CD4-CCR7+CD45RA+ naive T cells. The origin of the receptors is a human donor in good health. Some libraries in this study had Jurkat cell RNA spiked in.

This clonotype was recorded at least ten times. The chain couples TRBV4-3 to TRBJ1-5; D ambiguous. Germline V CDR1 and CDR2: LGHNA, YSLEER. This CDR3 is 17 amino acids long. Between the trimmed V and J ends, which lost 0 bases and 5 bases, there was a span of 17 bases. The CDR3 loop reads CASSQDVFQSVDQPQHF. The CDR3 DNA is TGCGCCAGCAGCCAAGATGTATTTCAGAGCGTGGATCAGCCCCAGCATTTT.

Details on this clonotype: At one end, the junction sequence differs from germline, possibly due to a read error. V gene TRBV12-3 or TRBV12-4 combines with J gene TRBJ2-5; D ambiguous. This CDR3 contains 15 residues. This chain's CDR3 is CAGSPSQCFGETQYF. The CDR3 nucleotides read TGTGCCGGCAGTCCCTCACAGTGTTTTGGCGAGACCCAGTACTTC.

This clonotype was picked up many times. The chain uses TRBV7-9 and TRBJ2-7; D is uncertain. The CDR3 runs 13 residues. Per germline, CDR1 SEHNR and CDR2 FQNEAQ (reference sequence). The V and J ends lost 5 bases and 3 bases respectively, with 11 bases between them. This chain's CDR3 is CASSQAGSYEQYF. CDR3 DNA sequence: TGTGCCAGCAGCCAAGCAGGCAGCTACGAGCAGTACTTC.

For this clonotype: Germline is not matched at one junction end, which may reflect a read error. The chain links TRBV5-3 to TRBJ2-7; TRBD1 agrees at 11 bases. TRBV5-3 is designated an ORF whose function remains uncertain. The CDR3 sequence is 14 residues long. The CDR3 bases are TGTGCCAGCAGCTTGGTGGACAGGGGGCTCGAGCAGTACTTC. The encoded protein is CASSLVDRGLEQYF.